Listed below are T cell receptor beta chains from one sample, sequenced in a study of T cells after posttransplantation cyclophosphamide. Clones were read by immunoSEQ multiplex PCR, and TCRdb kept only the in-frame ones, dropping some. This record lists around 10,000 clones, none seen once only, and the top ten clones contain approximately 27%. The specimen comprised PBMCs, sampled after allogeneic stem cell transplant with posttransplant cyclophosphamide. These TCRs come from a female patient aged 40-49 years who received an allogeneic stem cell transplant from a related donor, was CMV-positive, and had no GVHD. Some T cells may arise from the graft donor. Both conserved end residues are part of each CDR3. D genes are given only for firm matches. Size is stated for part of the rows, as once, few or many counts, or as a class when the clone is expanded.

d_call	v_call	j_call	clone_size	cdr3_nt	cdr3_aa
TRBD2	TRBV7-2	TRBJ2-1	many	TGTGCCAGCAGCTTAGCACCGGGGGGGCCCATTGAGCAGTTCTTC	CASSLAPGGPIEQFF
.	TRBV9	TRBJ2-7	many	TGTGTCTTTTTTTTCAAACAGAAGACGGCATACGAGCAGTACTTC	CVFFFKQKTAYEQYF
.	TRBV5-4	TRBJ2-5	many	TGTGCCAGCAGCTTGGGCCAGTACCAAGAGACCCAGTACTTC	CASSLGQYQETQYF
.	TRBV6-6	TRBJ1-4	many	TGTGCCAGCACCCTTAATGAAAAACTGTTTTTT	CASTLNEKLFF
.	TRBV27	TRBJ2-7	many	TGTGCCAGCAGTTTTACCCAGGGGCGCGAGCAGTACTTC	CASSFTQGREQYF
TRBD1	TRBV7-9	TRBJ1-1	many	TGTGCCAGCAGCTCGGGACAGGGGAACACTGAAGCTTTCTTT	CASSSGQGNTEAFF
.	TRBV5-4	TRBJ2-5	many	TGTGCCAGCAGCCCGACAAGTTCGGAGACCCAGTACTTC	CASSPTSSETQYF
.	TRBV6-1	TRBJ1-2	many	TGTGCCAGCAGTGAAGATAGAAAAACCGGGTTATATGGCTACACCTTC	CASSEDRKTGLYGYTF
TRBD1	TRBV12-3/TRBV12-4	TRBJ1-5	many	TGTGCCAGCAGCAAGAACAGGGGAATAGGGAGCAATCAGCCCCAGCATTTT	CASSKNRGIGSNQPQHF
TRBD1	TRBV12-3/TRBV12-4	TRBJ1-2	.	TGTGCCAGCAGTTTCGGGGACAGCAGTTATGGCTACACCTTC	CASSFGDSSYGYTF
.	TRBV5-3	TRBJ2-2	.	TGTGCCAGAAGCTTGAAACGGAAAGCACGGGGGACCGGGGAGCTGTTTTTT	CARSLKRKARGTGELFF
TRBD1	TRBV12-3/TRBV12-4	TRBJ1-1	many	TGTGCCAGCAGTTTCCACAGGGGGCGGGGGAACACTGAAGCTTTCTTT	CASSFHRGRGNTEAFF
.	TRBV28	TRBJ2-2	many	TGTGCCAGCAGCACCACTAGATACAGCATTATGAACACCGGGGAGCTGTTTTTT	CASSTTRYSIMNTGELFF
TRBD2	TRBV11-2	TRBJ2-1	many	TGTGCCAGCAGCTTAATCTTGTCCAATAGCGGGGGGGCTTTCGATGAGCAGTTCTTC	CASSLILSNSGGAFDEQFF
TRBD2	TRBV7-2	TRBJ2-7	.	TGTGCCAGCAGCTTTAGCGGGGAGTCCGAGCAGTACTTC	CASSFSGESEQYF
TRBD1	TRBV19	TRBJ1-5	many	TGTGCCAGTAGCCTGACAGGGGGCTCCAATCAGCCCCAGCATTTT	CASSLTGGSNQPQHF
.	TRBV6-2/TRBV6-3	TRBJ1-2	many	TGTGCCAGCAGTTATCGAGGGGCCAGGACCTATGGCTACACCTTC	CASSYRGARTYGYTF
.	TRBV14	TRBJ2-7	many	TGTGCCAGCAGCCAAGCGAACAGGGTATACGAGCAGTACTTC	CASSQANRVYEQYF
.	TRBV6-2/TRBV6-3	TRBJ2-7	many	TGTGCCAGCAGTTCTCTAGACGGGTCCTACGAGCAGTACTTC	CASSSLDGSYEQYF
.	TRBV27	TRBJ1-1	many	TGTGCCAGCAGTTACGGGGGGATGAACACTGAAGCTTTCTTT	CASSYGGMNTEAFF
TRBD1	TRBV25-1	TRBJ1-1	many	TGTGCCAGCCGGACAGGGTTCATGACTGAAGCTTTCTTT	CASRTGFMTEAFF
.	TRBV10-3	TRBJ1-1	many	TGTGCCATCAGTGAGCTGACAGGCGGCACTGAAGCTTTCTTT	CAISELTGGTEAFF
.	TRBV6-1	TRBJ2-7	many	TGTGCCAGCAGTGAAATGGGGCTTAGCTCCTACGAGCAGTACTTC	CASSEMGLSSYEQYF
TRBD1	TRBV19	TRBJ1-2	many	TGTGCCAGTAACTCTCCAGGGGGGCGCTTCTATGGCTACACCTTC	CASNSPGGRFYGYTF